This is a list of T cell receptor beta chains from one sample in a study of blood T cell repertoires in COVID-19. The table came from immunoSEQ multiplex PCR; TCRdb's copy has only in-frame clones and leaves some out. The top ten hold around 2.8% of the sample, which has roughly 240,000 clones, 70% to 90% seen once. Sequenced sample: peripheral blood. All receptors come from a woman in her 30s who had recovered from COVID-19. Both conserved end residues are trimmed from each CDR3. D genes are given only for firm matches.

v_gene	j_gene	d_gene	CDR3aa
TRBV15	TRBJ2-1	NA	ATSLDYEQF
TRBV4-1	TRBJ2-7	NA	ASSQDEIPLGEQY
TRBV12-3/TRBV12-4	TRBJ1-2	TRBD1	ASSADRVYGYT
TRBV5-1	TRBJ2-7	TRBD2	ASSSGTSEHYEQY
TRBV6-6	TRBJ2-7	NA	ASTAVVSSYEQY
TRBV24-1	TRBJ2-1	TRBD2	ATSDVAGGHNEQF
TRBV7-3	TRBJ2-7	TRBD1	ASVDRDSVEGAYEQY
TRBV5-1	TRBJ2-3	NA	ASSLGQITDTQY
TRBV6-2/TRBV6-3	TRBJ1-1	NA	ASSLLDPVNTEAF
TRBV6-1	TRBJ1-5	NA	ASSECVQGGFCNQPQH
TRBV5-6	TRBJ2-5	TRBD2	ASSSKTSGGETQY
TRBV18	TRBJ2-1	TRBD2	ASSRGTANEQF
TRBV4-1	TRBJ1-4	TRBD1	ASSPHWGQRREKLF
TRBV19	TRBJ2-1	TRBD2	ASSIVAGEVNEQF
TRBV5-1	TRBJ2-5	TRBD1	ASSLASAGTATQY
TRBV2	TRBJ1-6	NA	ASSDQRKSSYNSPLH
TRBV11-2	TRBJ2-7	TRBD2	ASSFASGGVNIFYEQY
TRBV2	TRBJ1-1	TRBD1	ASSGPGTGEYEAF
TRBV18	TRBJ1-2	TRBD1	ASSPITGTGGHGYT
TRBV7-3	TRBJ2-5	NA	ASSVHPRGETQY
TRBV29-1	TRBJ1-6	NA	SAKFSGDSPLH
TRBV7-3	TRBJ2-2	TRBD2	ASSFQGLAGGPVSGELF
TRBV20-1	TRBJ2-1	NA	SASRGLSYNEQF
TRBV7-3	TRBJ2-2	TRBD1	ASSLTSGTVPGELF
TRBV27	TRBJ2-5	NA	ASSSNSFGAETQY
TRBV2	TRBJ1-3	NA	ASSETRLGGSSGNTIY
TRBV6-5	TRBJ2-1	TRBD2	ASSYAASGEGQF
TRBV12-5	TRBJ2-1	NA	ASGTLVTAAGTYNEQF
TRBV5-6	TRBJ2-7	TRBD1	ASSFVTFGTGSYEQY
TRBV6-5	TRBJ2-7	TRBD1	ASSYSGTGSYEQY
TRBV5-4	TRBJ1-2	NA	ASSTGGGALYGYT
TRBV21-1	TRBJ2-3	NA	ASSKVPQRGGTDTQY
TRBV6-5	TRBJ1-3	NA	ASSYLPGYSGNTIY
TRBV7-2	TRBJ1-2	NA	ASSLRLLYGYT
TRBV9	TRBJ1-3	NA	ASSQGTVNGNTIY
TRBV21-1	TRBJ1-5	NA	ASSKLRILPQH
TRBV7-2	TRBJ2-5	TRBD1	ASSTWDSQETQY
TRBV30	TRBJ1-1	TRBD1	AWSQRPGTGQMTEAF
TRBV5-1	TRBJ2-2	TRBD1	ASSRQGAGELF
TRBV19	TRBJ1-1	NA	ASSIDRNTEAF
TRBV29-1	TRBJ1-1	TRBD1	SAKDRGVWTEAF
TRBV6-5	TRBJ2-1	NA	ASTGQWGEQF
TRBV7-6	TRBJ2-1	NA	ASSLGGPYNEQF
TRBV14	TRBJ2-5	NA	ASSQDPYSLQETQY
TRBV9	TRBJ2-6	TRBD1	ASSFYRGSGANVLT
TRBV5-1	TRBJ2-7	NA	ASSLQGKYYEQY
TRBV7-9	TRBJ1-2	NA	ASTFPGRENYGYT
TRBV28	TRBJ2-7	TRBD1	ASSSPGTAYEQY
TRBV14	TRBJ1-1	NA	ASSQDSWWGDTEAF
TRBV5-1	TRBJ1-1	NA	ASTSTLGGTEAF
TRBV10-3	TRBJ1-1	TRBD1	ATRRGLNTEAF
TRBV13	TRBJ1-2	NA	ASRPTGDNYGYT
TRBV19	TRBJ1-2	NA	ASSRTVYGYT
TRBV6-5	TRBJ2-7	TRBD2	ASSYTTSGGLYEQY
TRBV6-5	TRBJ1-2	NA	ATGGGDGYT
TRBV7-9	TRBJ2-1	NA	ASSPQGADEQF
TRBV5-6	TRBJ2-5	TRBD2	ASSLRAGGPY
TRBV29-1	TRBJ2-7	TRBD2	SVMRAGGYEQY